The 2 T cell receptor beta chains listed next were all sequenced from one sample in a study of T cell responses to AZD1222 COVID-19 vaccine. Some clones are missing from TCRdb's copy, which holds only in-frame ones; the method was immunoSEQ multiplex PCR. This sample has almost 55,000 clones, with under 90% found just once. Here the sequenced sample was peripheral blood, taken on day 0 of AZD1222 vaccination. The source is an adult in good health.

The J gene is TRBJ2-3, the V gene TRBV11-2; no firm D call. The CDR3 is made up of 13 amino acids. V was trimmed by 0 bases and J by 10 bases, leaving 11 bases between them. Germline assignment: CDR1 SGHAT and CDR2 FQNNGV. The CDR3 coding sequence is TGTGCCAGCAGCTTAGACTGGGAAGCAGCGCAGTATTTT. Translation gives CASSLDWEAAQYF.

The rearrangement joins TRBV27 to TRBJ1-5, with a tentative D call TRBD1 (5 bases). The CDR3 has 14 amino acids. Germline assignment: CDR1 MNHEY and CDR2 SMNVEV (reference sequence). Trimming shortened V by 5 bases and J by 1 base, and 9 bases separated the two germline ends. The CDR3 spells CASSPRQSNQPQHF. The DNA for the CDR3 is TGTGCCAGCAGTCCTCGACAGAGCAATCAGCCCCAGCATTTT.